One and the same sample provided the 27 T cell receptor beta chains below, sequenced in a study of identical twins. TCRdb re-called the 5' RACE reads with MiXCR, one entry per CDR3 protein. The sample carries around 490,000 distinct CDR3 sequences, 20% to 25% recorded once. The same data also went into a second study, on yellow fever vaccine responses in identical twins.

Sequencing was carried out using CD4+ T cells sorted from blood. These receptor sequences come from a woman under 30 in good health.

This clonotype came up many times. This rearrangement joins TRBV5-1 to TRBJ1-2; D unresolved. Germline loops: CDR1 SGHRS, CDR2 YFSETQ. V was cut by 1 base and J by 0 bases, with 4 bases left in between. CDR3 length equals 13 residues. As DNA, the CDR3 is TGCGCCAGCAGCTTGTCGGCTAACTATGGCTACACCTTC. It specifies CASSLSANYGYTF. Combining the CDR3 with reference TRBV5-1 and TRBJ1-2 gives the whole variable domain KAGVTQTPRYLIKTRGQQVTLSCSPISGHRSVSWYQQTPGQGLQFLFEYFSETQRNKGNFPGRFSGRQFSNSRSEMNVSTLELGDSALYLCASSLSANYGYTFGSGTRLTVV.

J is TRBJ1-4 and V is TRBV2; 7 bases match TRBD1. The CDR3 covers 13 residues. Trimming removed 6 bases from V and 4 bases from J; junction bases left unmatched: 2. The germline V gene has CDR1 SNHLY and CDR2 FYNNEI. The DNA of the CDR3 is TGTGCCAGCAGCGGGGACAGTAATGAAAAACTGTTTTTT. This codes for CASSGDSNEKLFF.

The J gene is TRBJ2-1, the V gene TRBV11-2; D might be TRBD2 (7 bases). Germline CDR1 is SGHAT and CDR2 is FQNNGV. The germline V and J ends were trimmed by 4 bases and 9 bases, with 16 bases remaining between them. There are 14 residues in the CDR3. The CDR3 loop is CASSSQGGVTEQFF. The DNA of the CDR3 is TGTGCCAGCAGCTCACAAGGGGGGGTAACTGAGCAGTTCTTC. The full variable domain, in which reference TRBV11-2 and TRBJ2-1 provide the parts outside the CDR3, is EAGVAQSPRYKIIEKRQSVAFWCNPISGHATLYWYQQILGQGPKLLIQFQNNGVVDDSQLPKDRFSAERLKGVDSTLKIQPAKLEDSAVYLCASSSQGGVTEQFFGPGTRLTVL.

This clonotype was picked up one time. The genes are TRBV11-2 and TRBJ2-7; 10 positions match TRBD2. The CDR3 is 16 residues long. J gave up 6 bases and V 5 bases, and 13 bases lay outside the gene matches. Per the germline V gene, CDR1 is SGHAT and CDR2 is FQNNGV. CDR3: CASSPLIASGRSEQYF. For the CDR3, the DNA is TGTGCCAGCAGCCCTTTGATTGCTAGCGGGAGAAGCGAGCAGTACTTC.

This clonotype has more than one count but fewer than ten. The chain carries TRBV9 and TRBJ2-5, with D perhaps TRBD1 (5 bases). CDR1 and CDR2 (germline): SGDLS, YYNGEE. Trimming shortened V by 0 bases and J by 5 bases, and 17 bases separated the two germline ends. The CDR3 covers 16 residues. CDR3 coding DNA: TGTGCCAGCAGCGTAGACGGCAGGGCCCTTGGGGAGACCCAGTACTTC. It specifies CASSVDGRALGETQYF.

The rearrangement links TRBV29-1 to TRBJ1-2; D unresolved. Germline V gene data show CDR1 as SQVTM and CDR2 as ANQGSEA. The CDR3 runs to 14 residues. Trimming pared 4 bases from V and 3 bases from J, leaving 15 bases between. The DNA for the CDR3 is TGCAGCGTTGCTTCCCGTTTGCGAGACTATGGCTACACCTTC. Its protein product is CSVASRLRDYGYTF. Supplemented by reference TRBV29-1 and TRBJ1-2, the full variable domain reads SAVISQKPSRDICQRGTSLTIQCQVDSQVTMMFWYRQQPGQSLTLIATANQGSEATYESGFVIDKFPISRPNLTFSTLTVSNMSPEDSSIYLCSVASRLRDYGYTFGSGTRLTVV.

There are a few counts of this clonotype. V gene TRBV15 combines with J gene TRBJ2-2; tentative D call: TRBD2 (6 bases). Germline-derived CDR1 and CDR2 are LNHNV and YYDKDF (reference sequence). The CDR3 sequence is 18 residues long. V was trimmed by 2 bases and J by 1 base, leaving 17 bases between them. The CDR3, as DNA: TGTGCCACCAGCAGACCTCGACTAGAGGGAGGGAACACCGGGGAGCTGTTTTTT. This gives the protein CATSRPRLEGGNTGELFF. Combining the CDR3 with reference TRBV15 and TRBJ2-2 gives the whole variable domain DAMVIQNPRYQVTQFGKPVTLSCSQTLNHNVMYWYQQKSSQAPKLLFHYYDKDFNNEADTPDNFQSRRPNTSFCFLDIRSPGLGDTAMYLCATSRPRLEGGNTGELFFGEGSRLTVL.

The rearrangement joins TRBV20-1 to TRBJ1-6; no firm D call. V was clipped by 6 bases and J by 0 bases, with 12 bases between them. Germline CDR1 is DFQATT and CDR2 is SNEGSKA (reference sequence). CDR3 length equals 15 residues. This CDR3 reads CSAWNPSSYNSPLHF. CDR3 nucleotides: TGCAGTGCGTGGAACCCAAGCTCCTATAATTCACCCCTCCACTTT.

This clonotype was seen more than once but under ten times. The chain combines TRBV7-8 with TRBJ2-3; 8 nucleotides align to TRBD2. V was clipped by 0 bases and J by 3 bases; unmatched bases: 8. The CDR3 consists of 17 residues. Germline V CDR1 and CDR2: SGHVS, FQNEAQ. CDR3 nucleotides: TGTGCCAGCAGCTTAGCGAGGGTAGCGGGGAAAACAGATACGCAGTATTTT. As protein: CASSLARVAGKTDTQYF.

This clonotype has ten or more counts. The chain joins TRBV7-8 to TRBJ2-1; tentatively, D is TRBD2 (5 bases). The ends were cut back, 0 bases at V and 4 bases at J, with 7 bases in the middle. This CDR3 has 14 residues. The germline V gene encodes CDR1 SGHVS and CDR2 FQNEAQ. Here the CDR3 reads CASSLAGEYNEQFF. In DNA, the CDR3 is TGTGCCAGCAGCTTAGCGGGAGAATACAATGAGCAGTTCTTC.

The chain joins TRBV11-2 to TRBJ1-4; D might be TRBD1 (5 bases). Between the trimmed V and J ends, which lost 1 base and 11 bases, there was a span of 11 bases. The CDR3 has 13 amino acids. Germline CDR1 is SGHAT and CDR2 is FQNNGV. The CDR3 DNA sequence: TGTGCCAGCAGCTTAGGGGGGGGAACGAAACTGTTTTTT. Translated, it gives CASSLGGGTKLFF.

The V and J genes are TRBV4-2 and TRBJ1-2, with unresolved D. The CDR3 runs to 15 residues. V lost 4 bases, J lost 5 bases, and 17 bases lay in between. Germline CDR1 LGHNA, CDR2 YNFKEQ. CDR3 DNA sequence: TGTGCCAGCAGCCCCGTGAGTCGTGGGGAATATGGCTACACCTTC. Protein sequence: CASSPVSRGEYGYTF.

In its sample, this clonotype was seen a few times. The rearrangement uses TRBV20-1 and TRBJ1-1, with D unresolved. Germline CDR1 DFQATT, CDR2 SNEGSKA (reference sequence). Trimming took 6 bases from V and 3 from J, leaving 20 bases between them. CDR3 size: 15 residues. Written as DNA, the CDR3 is TGCAGTGCAGCGAACAGCCCTACCGATGACACTGAAGCTTTCTTT. Translating gives CSAANSPTDDTEAFF.

This clonotype was seen more than once but under ten times. The CDR3 sequence: CAIALQHQGSGANVLTF. CDR3 nucleotide sequence: TGTGCCATAGCCCTTCAACATCAGGGCTCCGGGGCCAACGTCCTGACTTTC. The chain links TRBV10-3 to TRBJ2-6; possibly TRBD1 for D (5 bases). Trimming pared 9 bases from V and 4 bases from J, leaving 22 bases between. CDR3 length equals 17 residues. CDR1 is ENHRY, CDR2 SYGVKD, per germline.

The V and J genes are TRBV19 and TRBJ1-1; unclear D gene. This CDR3 contains 14 residues. Trimming removed 7 bases at V and 3 bases at J, with 15 bases between. Germline lookup yields CDR1 LNHDA and CDR2 SQIVND (reference sequence). The CDR3 is CASTFRPRDTEAFF. CDR3 DNA: TGTGCCAGTACCTTCCGCCCGAGGGACACTGAAGCTTTCTTT.

CDR3 protein: CASSLGPALLETQYF. CDR3 DNA sequence: TGTGCCAGCAGCTTAGGTCCGGCTCTACTAGAGACCCAGTACTTC. The V call is TRBV7-6, the J call TRBJ2-5; D gene ambiguous. Trimming cost V 1 base and J 4 bases, with 13 bases left between them. This CDR3 region has 15 residues. From germline, CDR1 is SGHVS and CDR2 FNYEAQ.

The V gene is TRBV10-3, the J gene TRBJ2-7; 10 bases align to TRBD1. CDR1 is ENHRY, CDR2 SYGVKD, per germline. The trim removed 3 bases at V and 5 bases at J, leaving 10 bases unmatched. CDR3 size: 16 residues. Here the CDR3 DNA reads TGTGCCATCAGTGAATTCGGGACAGGGGTCAATCACGAGCAGTACTTC. This encodes CAISEFGTGVNHEQYF.

This clonotype was seen a few times. V is TRBV9 and J is TRBJ2-1; 9 bases fit TRBD2. This CDR3 is built from 15 residues. CDR1 and CDR2 (germline): SGDLS, YYNGEE. Losses at the gene ends were 0 bases for V and 6 bases for J; bases not matched to a gene: 4. CDR3 region: CASSVVAGVGNEQFF. CDR3 DNA: TGTGCCAGCAGCGTAGTAGCGGGAGTTGGCAATGAGCAGTTCTTC.

The table lists this clonotype with a few counts. The CDR3 is CASSLQLFTGTMNTEAFF. Written as DNA, the CDR3 is TGCGCCAGCAGCTTGCAACTCTTCACCGGGACAATGAACACTGAAGCTTTCTTT. The chain recombines TRBV5-1 with TRBJ1-1, with D tentatively TRBD1 (6 bases). Trimming pared 1 base from V and 0 bases from J, leaving 19 bases between. The germline gives CDR1 SGHRS, CDR2 YFSETQ. The CDR3 sequence is 18 residues long. Looking up the rest from reference TRBV5-1 and TRBJ1-1 gives the full variable domain: KAGVTQTPRYLIKTRGQQVTLSCSPISGHRSVSWYQQTPGQGLQFLFEYFSETQRNKGNFPGRFSGRQFSNSRSEMNVSTLELGDSALYLCASSLQLFTGTMNTEAFFGQGTRLTVV.

This chain joins TRBV18 and TRBJ2-5, with 7 bases fitting TRBD1. The CDR3 has 12 residues. The junction had 1 base not matched to a gene; V was cut back by 6 bases and J by 3 bases. The V gene's germline CDR1 is KGHSH and CDR2 LQKENI. The CDR3 here is CASSGQEETQYF. DNA of the CDR3: TGTGCCAGCTCCGGACAGGAAGAGACCCAGTACTTC.

The rearrangement joins TRBV5-1 to TRBJ2-3; D is unresolved. The CDR3 has 15 residues. The V gene's germline CDR1 is SGHRS and CDR2 YFSETQ. Between the trimmed V and J ends, which lost 5 bases and 1 base, there was a span of 14 bases. CDR3 region: CASSNGVGRTDTQYF. DNA for the CDR3: TGCGCCAGCAGTAACGGCGTCGGGCGCACAGATACGCAGTATTTT. Filled out from reference TRBV5-1 and TRBJ2-3, the complete variable domain reads KAGVTQTPRYLIKTRGQQVTLSCSPISGHRSVSWYQQTPGQGLQFLFEYFSETQRNKGNFPGRFSGRQFSNSRSEMNVSTLELGDSALYLCASSNGVGRTDTQYFGPGTRLTVL.

This clonotype showed up just a few times. The chain joins TRBV29-1 to TRBJ1-2; TRBD1 is a possible D gene (6 bases). The CDR3 length is 13 residues. Per the germline V gene, CDR1 is SQVTM and CDR2 is ANQGSEA. V was pared by 6 bases and J by 4 bases, with 15 bases between. The DNA for the CDR3 is TGCAGCGTCTCAACCGGACAGAGCTATGGCTACACCTTC. Its translation: CSVSTGQSYGYTF. The complete variable domain, with remaining parts taken from reference TRBV29-1 and TRBJ1-2, reads SAVISQKPSRDICQRGTSLTIQCQVDSQVTMMFWYRQQPGQSLTLIATANQGSEATYESGFVIDKFPISRPNLTFSTLTVSNMSPEDSSIYLCSVSTGQSYGYTFGSGTRLTVV.

Only a few counts were recorded for this clonotype. The V gene is TRBV5-1, the J gene TRBJ1-4, with 7 bases matching TRBD1. This CDR3 contains 15 residues. V was pared by 1 base and J by 3 bases, with 3 bases of the junction left unmatched. The germline gives CDR1 SGHRS, CDR2 YFSETQ. The chain's CDR3 is CASSLRGQANEKLFF. CDR3 nucleotide sequence: TGCGCCAGCAGCTTGAGAGGACAGGCTAATGAAAAACTGTTTTTT.

The gene calls are TRBV3-1 and TRBJ2-1; D is possibly TRBD1 (5 bases). This CDR3 has 15 residues. CDR1 is LGHDT and CDR2 is YNNKEL in the germline V gene (reference sequence). The V end lost 0 bases, the J end lost 7 bases, and 13 bases lay between the germline ends. CDR3 region: CASSQDQGRANEQFF. The CDR3 region has the DNA TGTGCCAGCAGCCAAGATCAGGGAAGGGCGAATGAGCAGTTCTTC.

The CDR3 loop is CASSLRDRHNYGYTF. The DNA of the CDR3 is TGTGCCAGCAGTTTACGGGACAGACATAACTATGGCTACACCTTC. The gene calls are TRBV28 and TRBJ1-2, with TRBD1 matching 7 bases. This CDR3 spans 15 amino acids. V was pared by 2 bases and J by 1 base, with 4 bases of the junction left unmatched. The germline gives CDR1 MDHEN, CDR2 SYDVKM.

This clonotype showed up just a few times. J is TRBJ2-5 and V is TRBV2, with 12 bases matching TRBD2. This CDR3 contains 16 residues. Germline values: CDR1 SNHLY, CDR2 FYNNEI. V shed 4 bases and J 5 bases; nucleotides not matched to a gene: 8. The DNA of the CDR3 is TGTGCCAGCAGTGGACTAGCGGGGGCCAGCGGGGAGACCCAGTACTTC. This encodes CASSGLAGASGETQYF.

This clonotype was observed a single time. This chain joins TRBV20-1 and TRBJ2-1; maybe TRBD2 (6 bases). With 7 bases removed from V and 4 bases from J, the gap between germline ends came to 17 bases. The CDR3 contains 14 residues. The germline V gene has CDR1 DFQATT and CDR2 SNEGSKA (reference sequence). The CDR3: CSVSAGTLYNEQFF. The CDR3 DNA reads TGCAGTGTTTCCGCGGGGACTCTTTACAATGAGCAGTTCTTC.